These 16 T cell receptor beta chains were all obtained from the same sample, sequenced in a study of beta chain features in type 1 diabetes. Sequenced material consisted of expressed TCRB transcripts (all of the isolated RNA was reverse transcribed). Profiled with immunoSEQ multiplex PCR; TCRdb holds only in-frame clones, not every one. Among 110,000 to 150,000 clones listed, 6.5% to 8.5% were seen once. The sample taken for sequencing was central memory CD4+ T cells from blood. Source of these receptors: a woman younger than 45 in good health.

In this sample, this clone turned up a few times. One end of the junction fails to match germline, which may point to a read error. The V call is TRBV11-2, the J call TRBJ2-1; 12 nucleotides line up with TRBD1. This CDR3 is 17 amino acids long. Germline CDR1 reads SGHAT; CDR2 reads FQNNGV. CDR3 sequence reads: CASSQVTGQGANNEQFF. The CDR3 nucleotides read TGCGCCAGCAGCCAAGTTACGGGACAGGGGGCGAACAATGAGCAGTTCTTC.

This rearrangement joins TRBV7-9 to TRBJ2-2, with D unresolved. Germline loops: CDR1 SEHNR, CDR2 FQNEAQ (reference sequence). This CDR3 contains 13 residues. The V gene lost 7 bases and the J gene lost 5 bases, with 11 bases spanning the gap. CDR3 bases: TGTGCCAGCACCAACCCGGGTACCGGGGAGCTGTTTTTT. It specifies CASTNPGTGELFF.

This rearrangement joins TRBV13 to TRBJ2-7, with TRBD2 identical over 9 bases. CDR1 is PRHDT and CDR2 is FYEKMQ in the germline V gene (reference sequence). The CDR3 covers 15 residues. The V gene end was trimmed by 1 base and the J gene end by 5 bases; junction bases not matched to a gene: 6. In nucleotides, the CDR3 is TGTGCCAGCAGCTTAGTCGGCGGGAGGGGGCACGAGCAGTACTTC. Translated: CASSLVGGRGHEQYF. The variable domain in full, with the rest retrieved from reference TRBV13 and TRBJ2-7, is AAGVIQSPRHLIKEKRETATLKCYPIPRHDTVYWYQQGPGQDPQFLISFYEKMQSDKGSIPDRFSAQQFSDYHSELNMSSLELGDSALYFCASSLVGGRGHEQYFGPGTRLTVT.

The gene calls are TRBV6-1 and TRBJ2-1, with D possibly TRBD1 on 6 matching bases. Germline loops: CDR1 MNHNS, CDR2 SASEGT. This CDR3 is 13 amino acids long. V was pared by 8 bases and J by 4 bases, with 12 bases between. As DNA, the CDR3 is TGTGCCAGCGGTATAGGGGGATACAATGAGCAGTTCTTC. Its protein product is CASGIGGYNEQFF.

CDR3 in amino acids: CASSGPGLIGYTF. The CDR3 bases are TGTGCCAGCAGTGGCCCAGGGCTAATCGGCTACACCTTC. The chain couples TRBV2 to TRBJ1-2; weak D call: TRBD1 (5 bases). The V end was cut by 4 bases, the J end by 8 bases, with 14 bases between. The germline gives CDR1 SNHLY, CDR2 FYNNEI. The CDR3 consists of 13 residues.

This clone was counted only a few times. The chain combines TRBV5-1 with TRBJ2-3, with D uncertain. There are 15 residues in the CDR3. CDR1 is SGHRS and CDR2 is YFSETQ in the germline V gene. The germline V and J ends were trimmed by 0 bases and 2 bases, with 10 bases remaining between them. CDR3 coding DNA: TGCGCCAGCAGCTTGGGAGGAATCTCCACAGATACGCAGTATTTT. This encodes CASSLGGISTDTQYF.

The J gene is TRBJ2-3, the V gene TRBV5-6; no reliable D call. The germline CDR1 and CDR2 sequences are SGHDT and YYEEEE. This CDR3 comprises 16 residues. V gave up 1 base and J gave up 5 bases, with 17 bases separating them. The CDR3 region has the DNA TGTGCCAGCAGCTTGCCCTCAGCCCCACTAAGAGATACGCAGTATTTT. Protein sequence: CASSLPSAPLRDTQYF.

This clone was seen more than once but under ten times. The rearrangement joins TRBV7-2 to TRBJ2-1; D gene ambiguous. Trimming left V 2 bases short and J 7 bases short, with 9 bases between. Germline-derived CDR1 and CDR2 are SGHTA and FQGNSA. The CDR3 extends over 13 amino acids. The DNA for the CDR3 is TGTGCCAGCAGCTTAAACGGTGAGAATGAGCAGTTCTTC. Its translation is CASSLNGENEQFF.

This chain connects TRBV6-6 to TRBJ2-2; D is possibly TRBD2 (6 bases). CDR1 MNHNY and CDR2 SVGAGI come from the germline V gene (reference sequence). This CDR3 is built from 13 residues. Trimming took 7 bases from V and 5 from J, leaving 11 bases between them. CDR3 in amino acids: CASIPSGTGELFF. The CDR3 nucleotides are TGTGCCAGCATTCCAAGCGGGACCGGGGAGCTGTTTTTT.

The CDR3 here is CASSLGTTHEQYF. CDR3 DNA sequence: TGTGCCAGCAGCTTGGGAACAACCCACGAGCAGTACTTC. The chain joins TRBV5-8 to TRBJ2-7; D unclear. From germline, CDR1 is SGHTS and CDR2 YDEGEE. The CDR3 consists of 13 residues. Trimming cost V 0 bases and J 5 bases, with 9 bases left between them. The whole variable domain, remainder taken from reference TRBV5-8 and TRBJ2-7, is EAGVTQSPTHLIKTRGQQATLRCSPISGHTSVYWYQQALGLGLQFLLWYDEGEERNRGNFPPRFSGRQFPNYSSELNVNALELEDSALYLCASSLGTTHEQYFGPGTRLTVT.

The CDR3 DNA follows: TGTGCCAGCAGCCGCTCGGGGGATAGCTCCTACAATGAGCAGTTCTTC. It codes for CASSRSGDSSYNEQFF. V is TRBV7-2 and J is TRBJ2-1, with D possibly TRBD2 on 6 matching bases. The CDR3 has 16 residues. V was cut by 5 bases and J by 0 bases, with 14 bases left in between. Germline CDR1 reads SGHTA; CDR2 reads FQGNSA.

This clone was observed a few times. The chain links TRBV19 to TRBJ1-1, with TRBD1 matching over 8 bases. The CDR3 covers 14 residues. Germline CDR1 reads LNHDA; CDR2 reads SQIVND (reference sequence). Trimming took 7 bases from V and 0 from J; bases not matched to a gene: 4. The CDR3 sequence: CASKRQGMNTEAFF. The CDR3, as DNA: TGTGCCAGTAAGAGACAGGGGATGAACACTGAAGCTTTCTTT.

There are a few counts of this clone. The gene calls are TRBV5-4 and TRBJ1-2, with unresolved D. In germline, CDR1 is SGHNT, CDR2 YYREEE (reference sequence). This CDR3 spans 13 amino acids. Trimming removed 0 bases at V and 1 base at J, with 4 bases between. CDR3 amino acids: CASSLDGNYGYTF. The CDR3 coding sequence is TGTGCCAGCAGCTTGGACGGTAACTATGGCTACACCTTC.

The chain recombines TRBV28 with TRBJ2-5; 8 bases agree with TRBD2. The CDR3 sequence is 14 residues long. The V segment lost 3 bases and the J segment 5 bases; nucleotides outside the gene matches: 5. Germline V lookup: CDR1 MDHEN, CDR2 SYDVKM. CDR3 coding DNA: TGTGCCAGCAGTTTTTACGGGAGGGGCGAGACCCAGTACTTC. It encodes CASSFYGRGETQYF.

This clone has a handful of counts. The rearrangement uses TRBV11-3 and TRBJ2-2, with D uncertain. The CDR3 covers 16 residues. Trimming left V 3 bases short and J 1 base short, with 12 bases between. Germline CDR1 and CDR2: SGHNT and YENEEA. CDR3 protein: CASSFTLTQNTGELFF. CDR3 nucleotide sequence: TGTGCCAGCAGCTTTACCCTCACTCAGAACACCGGGGAGCTGTTTTTT.

This clone was picked up a small number of times. This chain connects TRBV7-2 to TRBJ2-7, with TRBD1 matching 7 bases. The V and J ends lost 7 bases and 4 bases, in that order; junction bases with no gene match: 10. There are 14 residues in the CDR3. CDR1 SGHTA and CDR2 FQGNSA come from the germline V gene. The DNA of the CDR3 is TGTGCCAGCAAGACGGGACAGCTTGGGTACGAGCAGTACTTC. The encoded protein is CASKTGQLGYEQYF.